These 26 T cell receptor beta chains share one sample of origin, sequenced in a study of blood T cell repertoires in COVID-19. Generated by immunoSEQ multiplex PCR, the TCRdb table keeps only in-frame clones and is missing some. There are roughly 110,000 clones in the sample; approximately 84% occur only once, and approximately 4.1% lies in the top ten. Specimen: peripheral blood. These receptors all come from a human donor in a cohort sampled during active COVID-19.

The rearrangement uses TRBV27 and TRBJ2-1; 7 positions match TRBD2. The CDR3 spans 15 residues. Germline CDR1 and CDR2: MNHEY and SMNVEV (reference sequence). V was clipped by 5 bases and J by 5 bases; unmatched bases: 9. CDR3 sequence: CASSPLADLDNEQFF. The CDR3 DNA reads as TGTGCCAGCAGTCCTCTAGCGGATCTTGACAATGAGCAGTTCTTC.

The genes are TRBV14 and TRBJ1-2; possible D gene TRBD1, 5 bases. Germline V gene lookup returns CDR1 SGHDN and CDR2 FVKESK. The CDR3 spans 13 residues. V lost 1 base and J lost 2, with 5 bases in between. The CDR3 DNA reads TGTGCCAGCAGCCAAGCAGGGAACTATGGCTACACCTTC. It encodes CASSQAGNYGYTF. Full variable domain (rest looked up from reference TRBV14 and TRBJ1-2): EAGVTQFPSHSVIEKGQTVTLRCDPISGHDNLYWYRRVMGKEIKFLLHFVKESKQDESGMPNNRFLAERTGGTYSTLKVQPAELEDSGVYFCASSQAGNYGYTFGSGTRLTVV.

V usage is TRBV2 and J usage is TRBJ2-2; 12 bases are shared with TRBD2. CDR1 and CDR2 (germline): SNHLY, FYNNEI. The CDR3 spans 16 residues. The V and J ends lost 1 base and 6 bases, in that order; junction bases with no gene match: 3. The CDR3: CASSEGLAGVAGELFF. CDR3 nucleotides: TGTGCCAGCAGTGAAGGACTAGCGGGAGTAGCCGGGGAGCTGTTTTTT.

V gene TRBV7-2 combines with J gene TRBJ2-3, with 8 bases matching TRBD2. The CDR3 has 15 amino acids. V trimming: 5 bases; J trimming: 6 bases; junction bases outside the gene matches: 10. Per germline, CDR1 SGHTA and CDR2 FQGNSA. CDR3 in amino acids: CASSPGGGLRDTQYF. DNA for the CDR3: TGTGCCAGCAGCCCCGGCGGGGGGCTAAGGGATACGCAGTATTTT.

The rearrangement uses TRBV6-5 and TRBJ2-7, with D perhaps matching TRBD2 (6 bases). Trimming pared 6 bases from V and 1 base from J, leaving 13 bases between. Germline CDR1 and CDR2: MNHEY and SVGAGI. The CDR3 length is 14 residues. The CDR3 protein is CASRGGAESYEQYF. In DNA, the CDR3 is TGTGCCAGCAGGGGCGGGGCAGAATCCTACGAGCAGTACTTC.

V usage is TRBV18 and J usage is TRBJ2-1; TRBD1 matches 8 bases. Germline loops: CDR1 KGHSH, CDR2 LQKENI. The CDR3 length is 17 residues. Losses at the gene ends were 2 bases for V and 4 bases for J; bases not matched to a gene: 10. In DNA form, the CDR3 reads TGTGCCAGCTCACCATCGTTTGGCAGGGGGCTTTACAATGAGCAGTTCTTC. Translated, it gives CASSPSFGRGLYNEQFF.

The rearrangement joins TRBV25-1 to TRBJ2-3, with TRBD2 as a possible D gene (5 bases). Germline CDR1 and CDR2: MGHDK and SYGVNS. Trimming pared 8 bases from V and 4 bases from J, leaving 13 bases between. The CDR3 has 13 residues. The CDR3 DNA reads as TGTGCCAGCTCATCAGAGGGCGCAGATACGCAGTATTTT. Its translation is CASSSEGADTQYF.

The chain has TRBV6-2 or TRBV6-3 and TRBJ1-5; D call uncertain. Germline CDR1 reads MNHEY; CDR2 reads SVGEGT. The V and J ends lost 6 bases and 11 bases respectively, with 11 bases between them. The CDR3 runs to 11 residues. CDR3 protein: CASSSATAQHF. The CDR3 DNA sequence: TGTGCCAGCAGCTCCGCAACGGCCCAGCATTTT.

The CDR3 nucleotides read TGTGCCAGCAGCTTAGGGACAGGGGGCAATGAGCAGTTCTTC. Its translation: CASSLGTGGNEQFF. V usage is TRBV7-3 and J usage is TRBJ2-1; 11 bases map to TRBD1. CDR3 length: 14 residues. The V gene's germline CDR1 is SGHTA and CDR2 FQGTGA. Trimming removed 2 bases from V and 6 bases from J; junction bases left unmatched: 0.

The chain links TRBV7-8 to TRBJ1-5; 7 bases agree with TRBD1. CDR3 length: 16 amino acids. V trimming: 1 base; J trimming: 1 base; junction bases outside the gene matches: 4. The germline V gene has CDR1 SGHVS and CDR2 FQNEAQ. In DNA form, the CDR3 reads TGTGCCAGCAGCTTAGAGGGGGGACAGAGCAATCAGCCCCAGCATTTT. Amino acid sequence: CASSLEGGQSNQPQHF.

CDR3 amino acids: CASSEGLGGYGYTF. In DNA form, the CDR3 reads TGTGCCAGCAGTGAAGGGCTGGGGGGCTATGGCTACACCTTC. The chain couples TRBV6-1 to TRBJ1-2, with D possibly matching TRBD1 (5 bases). CDR3 size: 14 residues. Germline V gene sequence: CDR1 MNHNS, CDR2 SASEGT. V was trimmed by 1 base and J by 4 bases, leaving 10 bases between them.

The chain combines TRBV7-9 with TRBJ2-4, with 8 bases aligning to TRBD2. V dropped 5 bases and J dropped 5; count of bases not matched to a gene: 2. Germline lookup yields CDR1 SEHNR and CDR2 FQNEAQ (reference sequence). The length of the CDR3 is 13 residues. This chain's CDR3 is CASSLTSENIQYF. DNA for the CDR3: TGTGCCAGCAGCCTGACTAGCGAAAACATTCAGTACTTC.

The chain carries TRBV30 and TRBJ2-3; D is perhaps TRBD2 (5 bases). V lost 1 base and J 2 bases, leaving 16 bases between the germline ends. This CDR3 is built from 16 residues. CDR1 and CDR2 from the germline V gene are GTSNPN and SVGIG (reference sequence). CDR3 sequence: CAWSAPASSITDTQYF. CDR3 coding DNA: TGTGCCTGGAGTGCCCCCGCTAGCAGCATCACAGATACGCAGTATTTT.

The rearrangement uses TRBV27 and TRBJ1-2; 8 bases are shared with TRBD1. Per germline, CDR1 MNHEY and CDR2 SMNVEV (reference sequence). Unmatched junction bases numbered 8, after V lost 0 bases and J lost 8 bases. CDR3 length: 15 residues. The CDR3 here is CASSLSPLDRAGYTF. As DNA, the CDR3 is TGTGCCAGCAGTTTATCACCACTGGACAGGGCGGGCTACACCTTC.

V usage is TRBV19 and J usage is TRBJ2-1, with D unresolved. V dropped 3 bases and J dropped 0 bases, with 12 bases sitting between them. Germline V gene data show CDR1 as LNHDA and CDR2 as SQIVND (reference sequence). CDR3 length: 16 residues. CDR3 coding DNA: TGTGCCAGTAGTATTCTGCGGATGAGCTCCTACAATGAGCAGTTCTTC. Its protein product is CASSILRMSSYNEQFF.

The chain is built from TRBV6-5 and TRBJ2-7; 9 nucleotides align to TRBD2. From germline, CDR1 is MNHEY and CDR2 SVGAGI. V lost 6 bases and J lost 4; bases outside the gene matches: 10. The CDR3 extends over 15 amino acids. Here the CDR3 reads CASSYSGRGFYEQYV. The CDR3 bases are TGTGCCAGCAGCTATAGCGGGAGAGGGTTTTACGAGCAGTACGTC.

The rearrangement joins TRBV18 to TRBJ1-2, with D unclear. The CDR3 covers 14 residues. Trimming cost V 0 bases and J 1 base, with 6 bases left between them. The germline gives CDR1 KGHSH, CDR2 LQKENI. The CDR3 sequence: CASSPPGNNYGYTF. The CDR3 DNA is TGTGCCAGCTCACCACCTGGCAATAACTATGGCTACACCTTC. The full variable domain, its missing parts supplied by reference TRBV18 and TRBJ1-2, is NAGVMQNPRHLVRRRGQEARLRCSPMKGHSHVYWYRQLPEEGLKFMVYLQKENIIDESGMPKERFSAEFPKEGPSILRIQQVVRGDSAAYFCASSPPGNNYGYTFGSGTRLTVV.

The J gene is TRBJ1-5, the V gene TRBV6-2 or TRBV6-3; D possibly corresponds to TRBD1 (5 bases). The CDR3 runs to 13 residues. The V end was cut by 2 bases, the J end by 11 bases, with 13 bases between. The germline gives CDR1 MNHEY, CDR2 SVGEGT. Here the CDR3 reads CASSYGAARAQHF. The CDR3, as DNA: TGTGCCAGCAGTTACGGGGCGGCCCGGGCCCAGCATTTT.

This rearrangement joins TRBV5-4 to TRBJ1-6; a possible D gene is TRBD1 (6 bases). Germline CDR1 SGHNT, CDR2 YYREEE (reference sequence). CDR3 size: 14 residues. The germline V and J ends were trimmed by 1 base and 8 bases, with 10 bases remaining between them. The CDR3 DNA reads TGTGCCAGCAGCTTGAACAGGGCGGATTCACCCCTCCACTTT. Translation gives CASSLNRADSPLHF.

The chain joins TRBV28 to TRBJ1-4, with 9 bases lining up with TRBD1. Germline V lookup: CDR1 MDHEN, CDR2 SYDVKM. After removal of 6 bases from V and 3 bases from J, the junction contained 20 bases not matched to a gene. The CDR3 is 20 amino acids. CDR3 residues: CASRLMGQGFYARANEKLFF. CDR3 nucleotides: TGTGCCAGCAGACTAATGGGACAGGGATTTTATGCTAGAGCTAATGAAAAACTGTTTTTT. Together with reference TRBV28 and TRBJ1-4, the CDR3 gives the full variable domain: DVKVTQSSRYLVKRTGEKVFLECVQDMDHENMFWYRQDPGLGLRLIYFSYDVKMKEKGDIPEGYSVSREKKERFSLILESASTNQTSMYLCASRLMGQGFYARANEKLFFGSGTQLSVL.

The CDR3 nucleotides are TGTGCCAGCTCACCACCACTCTCTAGCGGGGTCAACAATGAGCAGTTCTTC. Its protein is CASSPPLSSGVNNEQFF. The rearrangement joins TRBV18 to TRBJ2-1, with TRBD2 identical over 9 bases. Germline values: CDR1 KGHSH, CDR2 LQKENI. The J segment lost 5 bases and the V segment lost 0 bases, leaving 8 bases of the junction unmatched. The CDR3 runs 17 residues.

The rearrangement uses TRBV19 and TRBJ2-1; TRBD2 agrees at 9 bases. The V gene end was trimmed by 3 bases and the J gene end by 10 bases; junction bases not matched to a gene: 7. CDR1 is LNHDA and CDR2 is SQIVND in the germline V gene (reference sequence). The length of the CDR3 is 14 residues. Written as DNA, the CDR3 is TGTGCCAGTAGTATGGATAGCGGGAGTAGGGAGCAGTTCTTC. Its translation: CASSMDSGSREQFF.

The chain joins TRBV10-3 to TRBJ2-5; no definite D call. CDR3 size: 14 residues. CDR1 is ENHRY, CDR2 SYGVKD, per germline. The V and J ends lost 3 bases and 3 bases respectively, with 11 bases between them. The CDR3 here is CAISEPAAEETQYF. CDR3 sequence (DNA): TGTGCCATCAGTGAACCTGCGGCGGAAGAGACCCAGTACTTC.

This clone is a singleton in its sample. V usage is TRBV24-1 and J usage is TRBJ2-4; no reliable D call. From germline, CDR1 is KGHDR and CDR2 SFDVKD. The CDR3 sequence is 15 residues long. With 4 bases removed from V and 0 bases from J, the gap between germline ends came to 9 bases. Here the CDR3 reads CATSDSTEAKNIQYF. The CDR3 region has the DNA TGTGCCACCAGTGACTCAACAGAAGCCAAAAACATTCAGTACTTC.

This rearrangement joins TRBV7-8 to TRBJ1-6, with TRBD1 matching 7 bases. Germline assignment: CDR1 SGHVS and CDR2 FQNEAQ. The CDR3 is made up of 13 amino acids. The V gene end was trimmed by 5 bases and the J gene end by 10 bases; junction bases not matched to a gene: 5. The CDR3 loop is CASSTQGMSPLHF. The DNA of the CDR3 is TGTGCCAGCAGCACACAGGGGATGTCACCCCTCCACTTT.

This rearrangement joins TRBV11-2 to TRBJ1-1; D gene uncertain. Germline V lookup: CDR1 SGHAT, CDR2 FQNNGV. This CDR3 is built from 12 residues. The V end was cut by 5 bases, the J end by 6 bases, with 10 bases between. CDR3 nucleotides: TGTGCCAGCAGCCGATCAGAATCTGAAGCTTTCTTT. Translation gives CASSRSESEAFF. Complete variable domain (other parts from reference TRBV11-2 and TRBJ1-1): EAGVAQSPRYKIIEKRQSVAFWCNPISGHATLYWYQQILGQGPKLLIQFQNNGVVDDSQLPKDRFSAERLKGVDSTLKIQPAKLEDSAVYLCASSRSESEAFFGQGTRLTVV.